Sequencing of this T cell receptor beta chain was carried out in a study of T cell responses to AZD1222 COVID-19 vaccine. The germline gives CDR1 SGHRS, CDR2 YFSETQ. The CDR3 is made up of 15 amino acids. Trimming left V 1 base short and J 0 bases short, with 8 bases between. Profiling relied on immunoSEQ multiplex PCR, and the TCRdb table lists in-frame clones only, not all of them. The table shows 70,000 to 95,000 clones, with about 92% occurring only once. About this clone: The antigen remains unidentified.

Study outcomes and limitations: There were vaccine-associated CD4 TCRs across spike, dominant at 160-218 and 743-854. Donors were chiefly white British, with a greater number of females, and clonal diversity was perhaps underestimated.

The sequencing used peripheral blood, collected on day 0 of AZD1222 vaccination. The receptor was derived from an adult in good health. The chain combines TRBV5-1 with TRBJ2-1; unclear D gene. The CDR3 protein is CASSLSRSSYNEQFF. The CDR3, as DNA: TGCGCCAGCAGCTTGAGCAGGAGCTCCTACAATGAGCAGTTCTTC.